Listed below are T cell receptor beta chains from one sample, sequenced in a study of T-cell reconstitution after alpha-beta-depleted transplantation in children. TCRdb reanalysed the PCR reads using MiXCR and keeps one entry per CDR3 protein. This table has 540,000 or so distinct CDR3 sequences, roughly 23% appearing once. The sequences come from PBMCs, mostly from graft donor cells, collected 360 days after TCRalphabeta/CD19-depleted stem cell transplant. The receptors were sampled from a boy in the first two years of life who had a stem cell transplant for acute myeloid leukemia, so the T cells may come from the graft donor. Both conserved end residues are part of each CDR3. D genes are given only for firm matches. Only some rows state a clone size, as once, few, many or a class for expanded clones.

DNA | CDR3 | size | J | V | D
TGCAGCGTGGGGGAGCGGACGAGGGGCTACGAGCAGTACTTC | CSVGERTRGYEQYF | . | TRBJ2-7 | TRBV29-1 | .
TGTGCCAGCAGTTACGGGGAGACCGGGAATGAGCAGTTCTTC | CASSYGETGNEQFF | . | TRBJ2-1 | TRBV6-5 | .
TGTGCCAGCAGTTTCAGGGGACCCTACAATGAGCAGTTCTTC | CASSFRGPYNEQFF | . | TRBJ2-1 | TRBV6-2/TRBV6-3 | .
TGTGCCAGCGGTTCCGGGACGCCGTCCTACGAGCAGTACTTC | CASGSGTPSYEQYF | few | TRBJ2-7 | TRBV7-9 | .
TGCAGCGTTGAAAGTTACGTGAACACTGAAGCTTTCTTT | CSVESYVNTEAFF | . | TRBJ1-1 | TRBV29-1 | .
TGTGCCAGCAGCTTAGAGCTAGCGGGGGGCAATGAGCAGTTCTTC | CASSLELAGGNEQFF | many | TRBJ2-1 | TRBV11-2 | TRBD2
TGTGCCAGTAGTATGCAGCTAGCGGGAGTCCACGAGCAGTACTTC | CASSMQLAGVHEQYF | . | TRBJ2-7 | TRBV19 | TRBD2
TGTGCCAGCAGTTACGGGGGGGGTCCTCCTCGAGAGACCCAGTACTTC | CASSYGGGPPRETQYF | many | TRBJ2-5 | TRBV6-5 | TRBD2
TGTGCCAGCAGCTTGGGGCCGGGACGGCTCTACGAGCAGTACTTC | CASSLGPGRLYEQYF | . | TRBJ2-7 | TRBV5-8 | .
TGTGCCATCAGTTACGGACTAGCAGCAAACACCGGGGAGCTGTTTTTT | CAISYGLAANTGELFF | . | TRBJ2-2 | TRBV10-3 | TRBD2
TGTGCCAGCAGTCCCCTCCGGGGACAGCTCAGAATAAATACGCAGTATTTT | CASSPLRGQLRINTQYF | few | TRBJ2-3 | TRBV12-3/TRBV12-4 | TRBD1
TGTGCCAGCAGCCCCGGACTGTTCAACACCGGGGAGCTGTTTTTT | CASSPGLFNTGELFF | . | TRBJ2-2 | TRBV7-2 | .
TGCAGTGCTAGAGATAAATCCGGACTAGTCCTCAATGAGCAGTTCTTC | CSARDKSGLVLNEQFF | . | TRBJ2-1 | TRBV20-1 | TRBD2
TGTGCCAGCAGTTCGACAGGGGGCCCCTATGGCTACACCTTC | CASSSTGGPYGYTF | few | TRBJ1-2 | TRBV27 | TRBD1
TGTGCCAGCAGGGGAGGACAGAGTTCCTACGAGCAGTACTTC | CASRGGQSSYEQYF | . | TRBJ2-7 | TRBV12-3/TRBV12-4 | .
TGCGCCAGCAGCCAAGACTCAATTTCCTACAATGAGCAGTTCTTC | CASSQDSISYNEQFF | many | TRBJ2-1 | TRBV4-1 | .
TGTGCCAGCAGCCTGGTGGGCGGAGCCTACGAGCAGTACTTC | CASSLVGGAYEQYF | many | TRBJ2-7 | TRBV7-2 | .
TGTGCCAGCTCACCGTCAGGGGAACGTCAGCCCCAGCATTTT | CASSPSGERQPQHF | few | TRBJ1-5 | TRBV18 | .
TGCTGCGCCCCGGAGTGGTGGTCGGGGGCAAGCACAGATACGCAGTATTTT | CCAPEWWSGASTDTQYF | . | TRBJ2-3 | TRBV20-1 | .